This section outlines one T cell receptor beta chain sequence together with its context. Its antigen remains undetermined. Per-nucleotide qualities are absent, and no much larger clonotype sits a single base away. TCRbeta CDR3 regions were amplified from genomic DNA by means of the immunoSEQ Assay, a bias-controlled multiplex PCR. The paper's data handling went like this. The number of nucleated cells in each sample was estimated by amplification of reference gene primers within the assay. To quantify the absolute abundance of each unique TCRbeta CDR3 rearrangement, sequence reads were collapsed and filtered. For each sample, productive Simpson clonality was calculated as the square root of Simpson's diversity index across productive rearrangements. TCRdb provides this immuneACCESS table in a form limited to in-frame rearrangements. Some clones are lacking; in checked studies, under half of them reflect an unresolved V gene, and why the rest are absent is not known. Clone size and V and J calls were adopted from that table, with D and trimming inferred from the DNA. The sample contains more than 85,000 clones, 75% to 90% of them found a single time. Of the sample, 5.5% to 8.5% is held by the ten largest clones.

Collaborating institutions collected whole blood in K2EDTA tubes following their own protocols. For TCRbeta analysis, collaborators shipped samples as frozen whole blood, isolated PBMCs, or DNA extracted from either of those sample types. The data are from a study of blood T cell repertoires in COVID-19 (dated by TCRdb to 2018 to 2021). At the level of the whole study: Samples covering the acute and convalescent phases of COVID-19 were provided by collaborators in the United States, Italy and Spain. Deeply sampled blood TCRbeta repertoires from subjects exposed to, actively infected with, or recovered from COVID-19 were included in the dataset. The samples were drawn from the first 160 participants of the ongoing ImmuneRACE study and from roughly 1,300 subjects provided by 6 global collaborators. Where available, HLA class I and class II types were obtained from metadata supplied by the sample provider rather than from assay-based typing. The repertoires were made available in a free public database intended to serve as a resource for research on the immune response to SARS-CoV-2. The material from the prospective study consisted of cDNA or gDNA derived from T cells, B-cell-depleted T cells, or PBMCs. Nearly every sample came with metadata listing a de-identified subject ID, COVID-19 status, age in years and sex. What the authors observed across the whole study: Clinical and demographic metadata were provided uncurated, with the amount varying by source and participant.

The sequenced material came from peripheral blood. This receptor was identified in a woman aged 50 to 60 with acute or convalescent COVID-19.

The CDR3 region has the sequence CASSERDKGYTF. The nucleotides read TGCGCCAGCAGTGAAAGGGACAAAGGCTACACCTTC. The chain couples TRBV10-1 to TRBJ1-2; the D gene is perhaps TRBD1, on 6 matching bases. The CDR3 numbers 12 residues from cysteine through phenylalanine. Only the CDR3 DNA stays, 36 bases, in frame from base 1. Based on the germline V gene (reference sequence), the CDR1 and CDR2 sequences are WNHNN and SYGVQD. Trimming takes 3 bases from V and 8 bases from J, and the germline ends sit 10 bases apart.